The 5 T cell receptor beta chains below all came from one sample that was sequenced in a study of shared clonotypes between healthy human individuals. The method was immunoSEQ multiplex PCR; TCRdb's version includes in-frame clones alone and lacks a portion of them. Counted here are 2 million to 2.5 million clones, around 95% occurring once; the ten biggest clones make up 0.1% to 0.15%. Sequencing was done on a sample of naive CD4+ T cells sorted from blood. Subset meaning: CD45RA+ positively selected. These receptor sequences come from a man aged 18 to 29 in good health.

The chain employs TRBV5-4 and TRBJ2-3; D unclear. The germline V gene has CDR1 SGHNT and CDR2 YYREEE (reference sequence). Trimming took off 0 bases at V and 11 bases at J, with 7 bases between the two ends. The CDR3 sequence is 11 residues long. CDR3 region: CASSLASEQYF. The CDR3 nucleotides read TGTGCCAGCAGCTTGGCGTCTGAGCAGTATTTT.

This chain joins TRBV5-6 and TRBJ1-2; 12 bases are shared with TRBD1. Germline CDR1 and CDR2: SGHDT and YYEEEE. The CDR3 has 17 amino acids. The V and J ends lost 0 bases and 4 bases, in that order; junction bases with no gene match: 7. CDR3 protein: CASSLVGQGALPYGYTF. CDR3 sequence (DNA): TGTGCCAGCAGCTTGGTGGGACAGGGGGCCTTACCCTATGGCTACACCTTC. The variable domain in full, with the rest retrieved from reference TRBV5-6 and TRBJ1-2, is DAGVTQSPTHLIKTRGQQVTLRCSPKSGHDTVSWYQQALGQGPQFIFQYYEEEERQRGNFPDRFSGHQFPNYSSELNVNALLLGDSALYLCASSLVGQGALPYGYTFGSGTRLTVV.

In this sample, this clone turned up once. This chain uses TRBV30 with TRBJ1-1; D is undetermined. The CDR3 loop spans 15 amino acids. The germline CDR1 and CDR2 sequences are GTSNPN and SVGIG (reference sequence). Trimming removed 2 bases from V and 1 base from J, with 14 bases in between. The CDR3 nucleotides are TGTGCCTGGAGTTCGGTGGAATCTGGGAACACTGAAGCTTTCTTT. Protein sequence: CAWSSVESGNTEAFF.

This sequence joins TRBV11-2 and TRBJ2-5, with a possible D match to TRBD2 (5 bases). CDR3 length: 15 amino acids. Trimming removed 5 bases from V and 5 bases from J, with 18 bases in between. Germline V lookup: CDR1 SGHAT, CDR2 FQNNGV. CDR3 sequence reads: CASSTDPGGSETQYF. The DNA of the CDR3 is TGTGCCAGCAGCACAGACCCCGGCGGGTCGGAGACCCAGTACTTC.

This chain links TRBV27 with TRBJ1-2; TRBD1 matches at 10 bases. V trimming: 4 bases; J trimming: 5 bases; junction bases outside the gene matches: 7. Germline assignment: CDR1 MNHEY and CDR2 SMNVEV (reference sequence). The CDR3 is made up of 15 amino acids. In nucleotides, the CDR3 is TGTGCCAGCAGTTCCGGGACAGGGGATTGGTATGGCTACACCTTC. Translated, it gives CASSSGTGDWYGYTF.